The present T cell receptor beta chain was sequenced within a study of post-analysis software for immune sequencing data. Libraries were made from TCR beta cDNA, and they carried unique molecular identifiers. Each CDR3 protein gets one entry after TCRdb re-called the PCR reads with MiXCR. Of hundreds of thousands of distinct CDR3 sequences in the sample, roughly 27% were seen once. The CDR3 covers 11 residues. The germline V gene encodes CDR1 MNHEY and CDR2 SVGAGI. This clonotype has at least ten counts. The antigen remains unidentified. Overall study findings and caveats: Roughly 5 TRBV segments occurring more often in patients than controls included TRBV5-6, TRBV5-1 and TRBV20-1. Multiple sclerosis patients had significantly lower normalized Chao1 diversity than controls.

The clonotype originates from a girl between 5 and 17 years old with multiple sclerosis. The chain is built from TRBV6-5 and TRBJ2-5; D is ambiguous. With the DNA end fitting TRBJ2-7 better, the J assignment may be wrong. Sequenced input: blood. In DNA form, the CDR3 reads TGTGCCAGCAGTTATATGGGCGAGCAGTACTTC. Translated, it gives CASSYMGEQYF.